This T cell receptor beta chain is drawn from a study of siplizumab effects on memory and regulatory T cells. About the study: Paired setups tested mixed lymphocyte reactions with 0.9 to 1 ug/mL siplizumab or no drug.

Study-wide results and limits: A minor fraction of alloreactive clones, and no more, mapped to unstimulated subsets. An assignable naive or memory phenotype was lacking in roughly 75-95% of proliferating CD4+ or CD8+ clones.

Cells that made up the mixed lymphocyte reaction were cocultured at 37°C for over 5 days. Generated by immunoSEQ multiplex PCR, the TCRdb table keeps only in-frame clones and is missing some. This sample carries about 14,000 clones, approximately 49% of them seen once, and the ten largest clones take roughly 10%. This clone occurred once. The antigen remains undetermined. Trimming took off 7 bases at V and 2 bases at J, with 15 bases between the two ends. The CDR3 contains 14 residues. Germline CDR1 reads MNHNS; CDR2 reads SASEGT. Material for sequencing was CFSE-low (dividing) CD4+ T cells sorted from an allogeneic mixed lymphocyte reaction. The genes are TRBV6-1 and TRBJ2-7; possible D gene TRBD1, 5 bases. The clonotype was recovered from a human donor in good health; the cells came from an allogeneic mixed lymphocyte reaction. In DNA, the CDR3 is TGTGCCAGCACTCCAGGGTCTCGGGCCTACGAGCAGTACTTC. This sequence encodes CASTPGSRAYEQYF.